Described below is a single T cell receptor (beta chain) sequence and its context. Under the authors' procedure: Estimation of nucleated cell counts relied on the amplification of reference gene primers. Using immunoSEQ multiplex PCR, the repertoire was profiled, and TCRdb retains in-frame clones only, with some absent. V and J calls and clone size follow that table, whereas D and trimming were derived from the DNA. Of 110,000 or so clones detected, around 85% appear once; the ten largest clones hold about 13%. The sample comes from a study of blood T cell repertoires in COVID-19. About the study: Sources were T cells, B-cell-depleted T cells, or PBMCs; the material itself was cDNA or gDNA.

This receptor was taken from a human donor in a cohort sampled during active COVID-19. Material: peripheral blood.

The CDR3 nucleotides read TGTGCCACCAGTGCCCAGGAGGGCAGAAACACTGAAGCTTTCTTT. It translates to CATSAQEGRNTEAFF. The chain combines TRBV24-1 with TRBJ1-1; unclear D gene. The CDR3 sequence is 15 residues long. Germline V lookup: CDR1 KGHDR, CDR2 SFDVKD. V was clipped by 5 bases and J by 2 bases, with 14 bases between them.